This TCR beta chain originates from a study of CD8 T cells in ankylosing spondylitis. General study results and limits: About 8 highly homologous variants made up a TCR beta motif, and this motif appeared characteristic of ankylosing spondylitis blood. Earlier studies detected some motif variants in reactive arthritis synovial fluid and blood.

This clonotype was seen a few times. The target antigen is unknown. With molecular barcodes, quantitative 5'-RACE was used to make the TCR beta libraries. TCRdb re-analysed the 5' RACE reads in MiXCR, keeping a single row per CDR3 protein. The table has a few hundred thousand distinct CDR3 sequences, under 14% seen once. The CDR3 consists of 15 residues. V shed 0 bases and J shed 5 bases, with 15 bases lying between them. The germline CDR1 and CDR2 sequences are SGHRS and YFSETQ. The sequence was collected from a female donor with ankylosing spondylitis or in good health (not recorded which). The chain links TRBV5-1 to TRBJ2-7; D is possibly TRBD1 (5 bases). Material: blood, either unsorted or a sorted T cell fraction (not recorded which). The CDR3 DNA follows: TGCGCCAGCAGCTTGGCCGGGCAGGGCTTCGACGAGCAGTACTTC. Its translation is CASSLAGQGFDEQYF.